These 17 T cell receptor beta chains share one sample of origin, sequenced in a study of blood T cells in healthy people across ages. Using a J-beta primer mix together with a sample-barcoded 5' primer, a second PCR was run for roughly 6 to 11 cycles. TCRdb analysed the 5' RACE reads with MiXCR anew, one entry per CDR3 protein. Counted here are about 780,000 distinct CDR3 sequences, more than 25% occurring once; the ten biggest clones make up roughly 3.1%. A further study also used this sample, focusing on T cells of mothers and their children.

The sample taken for sequencing was blood. Receptors were obtained from a boy between 10 and 17 years old in good health.

The V and J genes are TRBV30 and TRBJ2-5; D is possibly TRBD1 (6 bases). Trimming took off 5 bases at V and 0 bases at J, with 16 bases between the two ends. Per germline, CDR1 GTSNPN and CDR2 SVGIG (reference sequence). The CDR3 consists of 15 residues. In DNA form, the CDR3 reads TGTGCCTGGGGACAGTTCGGACGAGACCAAGAGACCCAGTACTTC. Residues: CAWGQFGRDQETQYF. The entire variable domain, with the rest obtained from reference TRBV30 and TRBJ2-5, is as follows: SQTIHQWPATLVQPVGSPLSLECTVEGTSNPNLYWYRQAAGRGLQLLFYSVGIGQISSEVPQNLSASRPQDRQFILSSKKLLLSDSGFYLCAWGQFGRDQETQYFGPGTRLLVL.

The chain uses TRBV6-1 and TRBJ1-2; 9 bases map to TRBD1. CDR3 length: 14 residues. The V gene end was trimmed by 4 bases and the J gene end by 7 bases; junction bases not matched to a gene: 7. Germline CDR1 MNHNS, CDR2 SASEGT. CDR3 in DNA: TGTGCCAGCAGTGTGCGGGACAGGGTTGCTGGCTACACCTTC. It specifies CASSVRDRVAGYTF.

In DNA form, the CDR3 reads TGTGCCAGCAGTGCCGGGGCAGGGAGCTACACCTTC. Translated: CASSAGAGSYTF. The gene calls are TRBV25-1 and TRBJ1-2, with D possibly being TRBD1 (5 bases). The CDR3 sequence is 12 residues long. The V gene's germline CDR1 is MGHDK and CDR2 SYGVNS. V was pared by 4 bases and J by 9 bases, with 12 bases between.

The J gene is TRBJ1-5, the V gene TRBV10-3; D gene uncertain. Germline V gene lookup returns CDR1 ENHRY and CDR2 SYGVKD. Trimming removed 6 bases at V and 5 bases at J, with 8 bases between. The length of the CDR3 is 12 residues. The CDR3 loop reads CAISQPDQPQHF. CDR3 DNA: TGTGCCATCAGCCAGCCCGATCAGCCCCAGCATTTT.

The chain combines TRBV29-1 with TRBJ1-2; 10 bases match TRBD1. The CDR3 extends over 12 amino acids. Germline lookup yields CDR1 SQVTM and CDR2 ANQGSEA. The DNA of the CDR3 is TGCAGTGCTGGACAGGGGGGTTATGGCTACACCTTC. The encoded protein is CSAGQGGYGYTF.

The chain joins TRBV2 to TRBJ2-5, with unresolved D. Germline V lookup: CDR1 SNHLY, CDR2 FYNNEI. The CDR3 runs 12 residues. V dropped 5 bases and J dropped 11 bases, with 15 bases sitting between them. The CDR3 loop reads CASSIIIGEQYF. For the CDR3, the DNA is TGTGCCAGCAGTATAATCATAGGAGAGCAGTACTTC. The variable domain in full, completed from reference TRBV2 and TRBJ2-5, reads EPEVTQTPSHQVTQMGQEVILRCVPISNHLYFYWYRQILGQKVEFLVSFYNNEISEKSEIFDDQFSVERPDGSNFTLKIRSTKLEDSAMYFCASSIIIGEQYFGPGTRLLVL.

The chain is built from TRBV12-3 or TRBV12-4 and TRBJ1-2; 8 bases map to TRBD1. The V gene end was trimmed by 6 bases and the J gene end by 1 base; junction bases not matched to a gene: 7. The CDR3 extends over 15 amino acids. The CDR3 sequence is CASSPGQGVNYGYTF. For the CDR3, the DNA is TGTGCCAGCAGCCCCGGACAGGGCGTTAACTATGGCTACACCTTC.

The CDR3 region is CASSLRGISYEQYF. In nucleotides, the CDR3 is TGTGCCAGCAGCCTGAGGGGTATATCCTACGAGCAGTACTTC. This rearrangement joins TRBV11-2 to TRBJ2-7, with D perhaps TRBD1 or TRBD2 (5 bases each). Per the germline V gene, CDR1 is SGHAT and CDR2 is FQNNGV. The CDR3 covers 14 residues. V lost 5 bases, J lost 1 base, and 12 bases lay in between.

This clonotype has only a few counts. V gene TRBV5-1 combines with J gene TRBJ1-2, with D unclear. The V and J ends lost 4 bases and 5 bases respectively, with 9 bases between them. CDR1 and CDR2 from the germline V gene are SGHRS and YFSETQ. This CDR3 comprises 12 residues. DNA of the CDR3: TGCGCCAGCAGCCCAGGACGATATGGCTACACCTTC. Amino acids: CASSPGRYGYTF.

In this sample, this clonotype turned up a few times. V gene TRBV6-6 combines with J gene TRBJ1-5, with D perhaps TRBD1 (6 bases). The CDR3 totals 13 residues. Trimming took 7 bases from V and 3 from J, leaving 10 bases between them. Germline assignment: CDR1 MNHNY and CDR2 SVGAGI (reference sequence). The CDR3 DNA reads TGTGCCAGCACCGGGGGGCTCAATCAGCCCCAGCATTTT. Encoded protein: CASTGGLNQPQHF.

This clonotype was seen a single time. The chain employs TRBV7-9 and TRBJ2-2; 9 bases are shared with TRBD1. The length of the CDR3 is 14 residues. Per the germline V gene, CDR1 is SEHNR and CDR2 is FQNEAQ (reference sequence). J was trimmed by 1 base and V by 8 bases; bases with no gene match: 2. This CDR3 reads CASLGQGNTGELFF. The CDR3, as DNA: TGTGCCAGCTTGGGACAGGGGAACACCGGGGAGCTGTTTTTT.

The chain couples TRBV7-2 to TRBJ2-7; D not resolved. This CDR3 region has 13 residues. Germline V lookup: CDR1 SGHTA, CDR2 FQGNSA. The V end was cut by 5 bases, the J end by 9 bases, with 17 bases between. CDR3 region: CASSPRWSEPQYF. The CDR3, as DNA: TGTGCCAGCAGCCCTCGGTGGTCGGAGCCGCAGTACTTC.

This clonotype was found a few times. The chain joins TRBV7-9 to TRBJ2-5; weak D call: TRBD2 (5 bases). The CDR3 is 17 amino acids. Germline values: CDR1 SEHNR, CDR2 FQNEAQ (reference sequence). The V and J ends lost 1 base and 4 bases respectively, with 19 bases between them. The CDR3 region has the DNA TGTGCCAGCAGCTTAGGGGCGCTGCTGGTAGCGATAGAGACCCAGTACTTC. Protein sequence: CASSLGALLVAIETQYF. Full variable domain (remainder filled in from reference TRBV7-9 and TRBJ2-5): DTGVSQNPRHKITKRGQNVTFRCDPISEHNRLYWYRQTLGQGPEFLTYFQNEAQLEKSRLLSDRFSAERPKGSFSTLEIQRTEQGDSAMYLCASSLGALLVAIETQYFGPGTRLLVL.

CDR3 DNA sequence: TGCGCCAGCAGCCAAGTCCGGAGTGGGAACACCGGGGAGCTGTTTTTT. It codes for CASSQVRSGNTGELFF. The V call is TRBV4-1, the J call TRBJ2-2; D is undetermined. The CDR3 is 16 residues long. V lost 1 base, J lost 1 base, and 10 bases lay in between. CDR1 is MGHRA, CDR2 YSYEKL, per germline.

This clonotype showed up just a few times. The rearrangement uses TRBV11-2 and TRBJ2-2; the match to TRBD1 covers 9 bases. There are 14 residues in the CDR3. Germline V gene sequence: CDR1 SGHAT, CDR2 FQNNGV. Trimming at V came to 4 bases and at J to 8 bases, leaving 5 bases not matched to a gene. The CDR3 loop is CASSSQGASGELFF. The CDR3 nucleotides are TGTGCCAGCAGCTCACAGGGGGCATCGGGGGAGCTGTTTTTT.

There are a few counts of this clonotype. This sequence joins TRBV6-1 and TRBJ1-2; D not resolved. Germline lookup yields CDR1 MNHNS and CDR2 SASEGT. The CDR3 totals 12 residues. The V end was cut by 2 bases, the J end by 5 bases, with 6 bases between. The CDR3 DNA follows: TGTGCCAGCAGTGAAAATTATTATGGCTACACCTTC. It yields the protein CASSENYYGYTF.

The table lists this clonotype with a few counts. The J gene is TRBJ2-7, the V gene TRBV2, with D possibly matching TRBD2 (6 bases). V lost 10 bases, J lost 5 bases, and 15 bases lay in between. The CDR3 covers 12 residues. Germline V gene data show CDR1 as SNHLY and CDR2 as FYNNEI. The CDR3 nucleotides read TGTGCCACCCTTGGGAGGCAGAACGAGCAGTACTTC. Translating gives CATLGRQNEQYF.